Below, 11 T cell receptor beta chains from the same sample are listed, as sequenced in a study of technical replicates of blood from four donors. TCRdb's table, derived via immunoSEQ multiplex PCR, lists solely in-frame clones and lacks some. Of 55,000 to 65,000 clones in the sample, less than 90% were seen once. The sequenced sample consisted of PBMCs. Source of these receptors: a human donor in good health. Some clones in this sample may be carry-over from other donors' samples.

The chain recombines TRBV5-1 with TRBJ2-3; 12 bases fit TRBD2. In germline, CDR1 is SGHRS, CDR2 YFSETQ. The CDR3 loop spans 17 amino acids. V lost 1 base and J lost 3; bases outside the gene matches: 6. The CDR3 loop is CASSLSPSGGATDTQYF. As DNA, the CDR3 is TGCGCCAGCAGCTTGTCGCCTAGCGGGGGGGCAACAGATACGCAGTATTTT. Looking up the rest from reference TRBV5-1 and TRBJ2-3 gives the full variable domain: KAGVTQTPRYLIKTRGQQVTLSCSPISGHRSVSWYQQTPGQGLQFLFEYFSETQRNKGNFPGRFSGRQFSNSRSEMNVSTLELGDSALYLCASSLSPSGGATDTQYFGPGTRLTVL.

The chain uses TRBV23-1 and TRBJ1-5; D might be TRBD1 (5 bases). TRBV23-1 is designated an ORF whose function remains uncertain. This CDR3 is built from 16 residues. Trimming removed 4 bases at V and 4 bases at J, with 17 bases between. In DNA, the CDR3 is TGCGCCAGCAGTCGCGCGGGGGGAACGGTGAATCAGCCCCAGCATTTT. It translates to CASSRAGGTVNQPQHF.

The rearrangement links TRBV7-6 to TRBJ2-2; TRBD1 might be the D (5 bases). Trimming shortened V by 5 bases and J by 4 bases, and 11 bases separated the two germline ends. Germline CDR1 SGHVS, CDR2 FNYEAQ. CDR3 size: 14 residues. CDR3: CASSPPGPTGELFF. CDR3 DNA sequence: TGTGCCAGCAGCCCCCCAGGGCCCACCGGGGAGCTGTTTTTT.

This chain joins TRBV5-1 and TRBJ1-1, with 11 bases aligning to TRBD1. The CDR3 runs 14 residues. Per the germline V gene, CDR1 is SGHRS and CDR2 is YFSETQ. V gave up 4 bases and J gave up 4 bases; unmatched junction bases: 3. The CDR3 region has the DNA TGCGCCAGCAGCAAAGGGACAGGGGGCACTGAAGCTTTCTTT. Translating gives CASSKGTGGTEAFF.

The rearrangement joins TRBV7-3 to TRBJ2-5; TRBD1 aligns across 12 bases. The V segment lost 1 base and the J segment 5 bases; nucleotides outside the gene matches: 5. Germline CDR1 reads SGHTA; CDR2 reads FQGTGA. The CDR3 contains 16 residues. The CDR3 DNA sequence: TGTGCCAGCAGCTTAATGGGACAGGGGGCAGGGGAGACCCAGTACTTC. Amino acids: CASSLMGQGAGETQYF.

The V call is TRBV7-9, the J call TRBJ1-6; possibly TRBD1 for D (5 bases). CDR3 length: 17 residues. Per the germline V gene, CDR1 is SEHNR and CDR2 is FQNEAQ (reference sequence). Deletions cut 5 bases from V and 0 bases from J, with 14 bases between. The CDR3 is CASSRAGRSSYNSPLHF. In nucleotides, the CDR3 is TGTGCCAGCAGCCGAGCGGGGCGGAGCTCCTATAATTCACCCCTCCACTTT.

This clone was observed once. The chain carries TRBV20-1 and TRBJ2-5; D remains unclear. CDR3 size: 10 residues. CDR1 and CDR2 (germline): DFQATT, SNEGSKA (reference sequence). The germline V and J ends were trimmed by 6 bases and 1 base, with 3 bases remaining between them. CDR3 protein: CSALQETQYF. The CDR3 DNA sequence: TGCAGTGCCCTCCAAGAGACCCAGTACTTC.

The chain has TRBV4-3 and TRBJ1-1; maybe TRBD1 (6 bases). Trimming removed 5 bases from V and 1 base from J, with 11 bases in between. Germline loops: CDR1 LGHNA, CDR2 YSLEER. The CDR3 extends over 14 amino acids. The CDR3 reads CASSSQTGNTEAFF. CDR3 DNA: TGCGCCAGCAGCTCACAGACAGGGAACACTGAAGCTTTCTTT.

The V and J genes are TRBV5-4 and TRBJ2-5; 9 bases map to TRBD2. The CDR3 sequence is 15 residues long. Germline V gene data show CDR1 as SGHNT and CDR2 as YYREEE (reference sequence). Trimming removed 0 bases from V and 3 bases from J; junction bases left unmatched: 3. The CDR3 coding sequence is TGTGCCAGCAGCTTGGGGACTAGCGCAGAAGAGACCCAGTACTTC. Protein sequence: CASSLGTSAEETQYF.

The chain links TRBV19 to TRBJ2-7; D is possibly TRBD1 (6 bases). Germline CDR1 is LNHDA and CDR2 is SQIVND (reference sequence). The V gene lost 5 bases and the J gene lost 5 bases, with 22 bases spanning the gap. The CDR3 runs 16 residues. CDR3 loop: CASSVNSIGQSHEQYF. DNA for the CDR3: TGTGCCAGTAGTGTCAACTCAATCGGACAGTCCCACGAGCAGTACTTC.

This chain joins TRBV12-5 and TRBJ2-7, with 7 nucleotides matching TRBD1. Germline CDR1 LGHNT, CDR2 FRNRAP. This CDR3 contains 13 residues. With V trimmed by 5 bases and J by 5 bases, 6 bases remained unmatched. Written as DNA, the CDR3 is TGTGCTAGTGGTCCGGACAGGTCGAACGAGCAGTACTTC. Its translation: CASGPDRSNEQYF. Complete variable domain (other parts from reference TRBV12-5 and TRBJ2-7): DARVTQTPRHKVTEMGQEVTMRCQPILGHNTVFWYRQTMMQGLELLAYFRNRAPLDDSGMPKDRFSAEMPDATLATLKIQPSEPRDSAVYFCASGPDRSNEQYFGPGTRLTVT.